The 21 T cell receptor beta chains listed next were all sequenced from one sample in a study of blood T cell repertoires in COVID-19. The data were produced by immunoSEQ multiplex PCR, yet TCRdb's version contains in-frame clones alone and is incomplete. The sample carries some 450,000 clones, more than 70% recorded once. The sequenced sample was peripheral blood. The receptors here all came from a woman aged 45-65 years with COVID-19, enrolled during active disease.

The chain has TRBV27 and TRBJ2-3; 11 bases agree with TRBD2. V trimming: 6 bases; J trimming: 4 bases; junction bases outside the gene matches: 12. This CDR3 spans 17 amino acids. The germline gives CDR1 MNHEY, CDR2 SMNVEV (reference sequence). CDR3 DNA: TGTGCCAGCAGCAGATCCACCGGGACTAGCGGATCAGATACGCAGTATTTT. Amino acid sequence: CASSRSTGTSGSDTQYF.

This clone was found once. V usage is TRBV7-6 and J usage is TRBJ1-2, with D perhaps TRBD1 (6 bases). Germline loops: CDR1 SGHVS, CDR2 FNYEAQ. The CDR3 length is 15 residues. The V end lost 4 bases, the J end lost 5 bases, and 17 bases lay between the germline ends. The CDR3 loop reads CASSYPQGIKYGYTF. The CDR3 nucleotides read TGTGCCAGCAGCTACCCACAGGGAATCAAGTATGGCTACACCTTC.

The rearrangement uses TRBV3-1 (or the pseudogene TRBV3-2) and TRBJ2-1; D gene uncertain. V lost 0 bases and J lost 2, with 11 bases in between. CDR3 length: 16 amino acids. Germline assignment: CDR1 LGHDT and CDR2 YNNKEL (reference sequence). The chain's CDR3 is CASSQDLSAAYNEQFF. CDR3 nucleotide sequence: TGTGCCAGCAGCCAAGATCTGTCGGCGGCCTACAATGAGCAGTTCTTC.

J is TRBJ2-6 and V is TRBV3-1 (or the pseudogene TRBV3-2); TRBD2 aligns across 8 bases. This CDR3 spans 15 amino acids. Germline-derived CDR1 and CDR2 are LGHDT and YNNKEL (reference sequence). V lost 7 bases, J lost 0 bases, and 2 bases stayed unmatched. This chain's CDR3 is CASTRGGSGANVLTF. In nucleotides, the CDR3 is TGTGCCAGCACCCGGGGGGGCTCTGGGGCCAACGTCCTGACTTTC.

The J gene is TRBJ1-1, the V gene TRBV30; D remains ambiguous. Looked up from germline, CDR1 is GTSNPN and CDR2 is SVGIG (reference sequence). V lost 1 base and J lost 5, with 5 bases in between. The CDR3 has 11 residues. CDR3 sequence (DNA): TGTGCCTGGAGTGGAGAGACTGAAGCTTTCTTT. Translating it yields CAWSGETEAFF. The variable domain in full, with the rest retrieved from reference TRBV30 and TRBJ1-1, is SQTIHQWPATLVQPVGSPLSLECTVEGTSNPNLYWYRQAAGRGLQLLFYSVGIGQISSEVPQNLSASRPQDRQFILSSKKLLLSDSGFYLCAWSGETEAFFGQGTRLTVV.

CDR3 loop: CASSRAGTEANYGYTF. In nucleotides, the CDR3 is TGTGCCAGCAGCCGAGCCGGGACAGAAGCTAACTATGGCTACACCTTC. The genes are TRBV3-1 (or the pseudogene TRBV3-2) and TRBJ1-2; 7 positions agree with TRBD1. Trimming removed 4 bases from V and 0 bases from J; junction bases left unmatched: 8. The CDR3 has 16 residues. CDR1 is LGHDT, CDR2 YNNKEL, per germline (reference sequence).

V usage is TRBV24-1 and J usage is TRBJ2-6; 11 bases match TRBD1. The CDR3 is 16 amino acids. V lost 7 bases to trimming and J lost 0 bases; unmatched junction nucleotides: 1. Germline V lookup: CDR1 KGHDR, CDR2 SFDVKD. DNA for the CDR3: TGTGCCACCAGGGGACAGGGGGGCTCTGGGGCCAACGTCCTGACTTTC. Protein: CATRGQGGSGANVLTF.

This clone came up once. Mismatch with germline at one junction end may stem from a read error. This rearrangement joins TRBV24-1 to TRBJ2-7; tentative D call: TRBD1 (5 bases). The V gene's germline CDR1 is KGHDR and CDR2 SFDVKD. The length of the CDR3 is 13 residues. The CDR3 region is CATIDGARSEQYF. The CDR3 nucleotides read TGTGCCACCATTGATGGGGCACGGTCCGAGCAGTACTTC.

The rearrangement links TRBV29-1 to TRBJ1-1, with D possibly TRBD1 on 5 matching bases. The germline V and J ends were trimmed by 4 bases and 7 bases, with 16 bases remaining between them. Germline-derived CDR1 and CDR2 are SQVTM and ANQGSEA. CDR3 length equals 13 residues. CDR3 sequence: CSVVQALDLEAFF. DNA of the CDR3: TGCAGCGTTGTACAGGCTCTTGATCTTGAAGCTTTCTTT.

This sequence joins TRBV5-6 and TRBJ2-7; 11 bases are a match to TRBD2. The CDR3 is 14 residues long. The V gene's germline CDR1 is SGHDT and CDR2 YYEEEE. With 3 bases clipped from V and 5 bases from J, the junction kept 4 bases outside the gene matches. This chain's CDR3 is CASSSTSGVNEQYF. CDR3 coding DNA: TGTGCCAGCAGCTCGACTAGCGGGGTCAACGAGCAGTACTTC.

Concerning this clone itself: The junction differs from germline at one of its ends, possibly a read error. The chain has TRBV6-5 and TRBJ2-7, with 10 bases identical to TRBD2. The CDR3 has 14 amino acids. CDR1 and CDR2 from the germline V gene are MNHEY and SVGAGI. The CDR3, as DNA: TGTGCCAGCAGTTACCGTCTAGCGGGGGAATCCCCCACGTTC. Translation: CASSYRLAGESPTF.

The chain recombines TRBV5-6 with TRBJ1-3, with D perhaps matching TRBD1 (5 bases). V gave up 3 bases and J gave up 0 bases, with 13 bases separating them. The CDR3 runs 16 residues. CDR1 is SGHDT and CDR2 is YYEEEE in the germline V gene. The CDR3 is CASSSIRGYSGNTIYF. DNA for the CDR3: TGTGCCAGCAGCTCTATTAGGGGCTACTCTGGAAACACCATATATTTT.

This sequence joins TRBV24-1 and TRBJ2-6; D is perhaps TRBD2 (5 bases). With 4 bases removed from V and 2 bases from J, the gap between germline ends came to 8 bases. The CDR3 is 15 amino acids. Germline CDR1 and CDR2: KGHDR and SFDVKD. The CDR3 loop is CATSDEGTGANVLTF. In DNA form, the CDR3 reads TGTGCCACCAGTGACGAGGGTACTGGGGCCAACGTCCTGACTTTC.

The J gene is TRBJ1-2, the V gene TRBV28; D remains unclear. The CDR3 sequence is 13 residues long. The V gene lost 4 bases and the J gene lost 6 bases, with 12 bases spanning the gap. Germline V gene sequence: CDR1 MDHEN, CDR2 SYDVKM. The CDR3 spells CASSSPTSDGYTF. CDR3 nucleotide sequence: TGTGCCAGCAGTTCCCCAACCAGCGATGGCTACACCTTC.

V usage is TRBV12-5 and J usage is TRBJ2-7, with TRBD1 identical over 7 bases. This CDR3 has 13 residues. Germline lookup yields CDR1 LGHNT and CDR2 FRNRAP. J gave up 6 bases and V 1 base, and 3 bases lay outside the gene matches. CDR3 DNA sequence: TGTGCTAGTGGTTTGGGGGACAGAGGCGAGCAGTACTTC. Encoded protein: CASGLGDRGEQYF.

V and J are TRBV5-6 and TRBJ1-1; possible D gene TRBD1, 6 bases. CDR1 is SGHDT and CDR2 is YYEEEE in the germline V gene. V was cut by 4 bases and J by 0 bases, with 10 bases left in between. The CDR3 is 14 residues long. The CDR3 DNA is TGTGCCAGCAGCGGGGGGGCTCTGAACACTGAAGCTTTCTTT. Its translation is CASSGGALNTEAFF.

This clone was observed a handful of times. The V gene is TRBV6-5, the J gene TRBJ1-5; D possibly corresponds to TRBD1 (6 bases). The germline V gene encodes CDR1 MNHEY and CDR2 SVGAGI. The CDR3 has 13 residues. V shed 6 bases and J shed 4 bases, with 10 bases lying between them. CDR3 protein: CASSRTENQPQHF. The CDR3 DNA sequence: TGTGCCAGCAGCAGGACAGAGAATCAGCCCCAGCATTTT.

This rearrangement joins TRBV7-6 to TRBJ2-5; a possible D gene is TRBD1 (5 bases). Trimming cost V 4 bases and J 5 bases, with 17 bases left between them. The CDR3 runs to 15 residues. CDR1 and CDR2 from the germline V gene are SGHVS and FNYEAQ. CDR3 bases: TGTGCCAGCAGCTCGACCAGGGATGAATGGGAGACCCAGTACTTC. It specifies CASSSTRDEWETQYF.

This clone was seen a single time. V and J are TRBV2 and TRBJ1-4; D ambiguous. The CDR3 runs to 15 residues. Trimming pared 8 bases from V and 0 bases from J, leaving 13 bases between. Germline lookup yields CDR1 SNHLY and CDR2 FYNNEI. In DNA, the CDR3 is TGTGCCAGCCTACTCGAGAGGGCAACTAATGAAAAACTGTTTTTT. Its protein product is CASLLERATNEKLFF.

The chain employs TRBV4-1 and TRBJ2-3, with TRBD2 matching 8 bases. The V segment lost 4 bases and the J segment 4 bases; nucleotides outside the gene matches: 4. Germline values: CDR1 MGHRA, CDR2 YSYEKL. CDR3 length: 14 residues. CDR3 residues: CASSLTSGSDTQYF. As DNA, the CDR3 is TGCGCCAGCAGCCTAACTAGCGGCTCAGATACGCAGTATTTT.

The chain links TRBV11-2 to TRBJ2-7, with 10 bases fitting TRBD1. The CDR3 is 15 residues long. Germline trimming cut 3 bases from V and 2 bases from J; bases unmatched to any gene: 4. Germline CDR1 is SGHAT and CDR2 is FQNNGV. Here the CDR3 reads CASSFGTGEPYEQYF. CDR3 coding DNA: TGTGCCAGCAGCTTTGGGACAGGGGAACCCTACGAGCAGTACTTC.